Listed below are T cell receptor beta chains from one sample, sequenced in a study of blood T cell repertoires in COVID-19. Using immunoSEQ multiplex PCR, the repertoire was profiled, and TCRdb retains in-frame clones only, with some absent. This table has 250,000 to 350,000 clones, around 87% appearing once. Material: peripheral blood. The receptors stem from a woman between 50 and 59 years old who had recovered from COVID-19. CDR3s include the opening cysteine and the closing phenylalanine or tryptophan. The D gene is left open where the match is weak. Clone size is stated in some rows and not others, as once, few, many or a class when expanded.

v_call: TRBV3-1/TRBV3-2; clone_size: .; j_call: TRBJ1-4; d_call: TRBD1; cdr3_aa: CASSRDRGMEKLFF; cdr3_nt: TGTGCCAGCAGCCGTGACAGGGGAATGGAAAAACTGTTTTTT
v_call: TRBV9; clone_size: once; j_call: TRBJ2-7; d_call: .; cdr3_aa: CASSAVAEGPPYEQYF; cdr3_nt: TGTGCCAGCAGCGCAGTAGCGGAGGGGCCCCCCTACGAGCAGTACTTC
v_call: TRBV5-4; clone_size: .; j_call: TRBJ2-1; d_call: TRBD1; cdr3_aa: CASSPVGDRGNEQFF; cdr3_nt: TGTGCCAGCAGCCCTGTGGGGGACAGGGGTAATGAGCAGTTCTTC
v_call: TRBV28; clone_size: .; j_call: TRBJ1-1; d_call: .; cdr3_aa: CASSFRPGRGNTEAFF; cdr3_nt: TGTGCCAGCAGTTTCCGCCCGGGCAGGGGTAACACTGAAGCTTTCTTT
v_call: TRBV9; clone_size: .; j_call: TRBJ2-7; d_call: .; cdr3_aa: CASSASRGFGNEQYF; cdr3_nt: TGTGCCAGCAGCGCGTCCAGGGGTTTCGGGAACGAGCAGTACTTC
v_call: TRBV9; clone_size: .; j_call: TRBJ1-6; d_call: .; cdr3_aa: CASSVSGQINSPLHF; cdr3_nt: TGTGCCAGCAGCGTATCCGGACAGATTAATTCACCCCTCCACTTT
v_call: TRBV7-2; clone_size: once; j_call: TRBJ1-6; d_call: TRBD1; cdr3_aa: CASSLTASGTGYSPLHF; cdr3_nt: TGTGCCAGCAGCTTAACTGCTTCCGGGACAGGGTATTCACCCCTCCACTTT
v_call: TRBV5-1; clone_size: .; j_call: TRBJ1-4; d_call: TRBD1; cdr3_aa: CASSFTGGNEKLFF; cdr3_nt: TGCGCCAGCAGCTTTACAGGGGGGAATGAAAAACTGTTTTTT
v_call: TRBV2; clone_size: .; j_call: TRBJ2-1; d_call: .; cdr3_aa: CASRGTSSYNEQFF; cdr3_nt: TGTGCCAGCAGGGGGACAAGCTCCTACAATGAGCAGTTCTTC
v_call: TRBV6-5; clone_size: once; j_call: TRBJ2-1; d_call: TRBD2; cdr3_aa: CASSYGGGPPNEQFF; cdr3_nt: TGTGCCAGCAGTTACGGGGGAGGGCCGCCCAATGAGCAGTTCTTC
v_call: TRBV19; clone_size: .; j_call: TRBJ1-2; d_call: TRBD1; cdr3_aa: CASSIRGQPKGYGYTF; cdr3_nt: TGTGCCAGTAGTATCAGGGGGCAGCCTAAGGGCTATGGCTACACCTTC
v_call: TRBV7-2; clone_size: .; j_call: TRBJ2-5; d_call: .; cdr3_aa: CASSFGGSQETQYF; cdr3_nt: TGTGCCAGCAGCTTCGGCGGCAGCCAAGAGACCCAGTACTTC
v_call: TRBV4-3; clone_size: .; j_call: TRBJ1-2; d_call: TRBD1; cdr3_aa: CASSPDRAPNYGYTF; cdr3_nt: TGCGCCAGCAGCCCGGACAGGGCCCCTAACTATGGCTACACCTTC
v_call: TRBV9; clone_size: .; j_call: TRBJ1-5; d_call: .; cdr3_aa: CASSSRGTPKNQPQHF; cdr3_nt: TGTGCCAGCAGTTCCCGAGGGACACCGAAAAATCAGCCCCAGCATTTT
v_call: TRBV27; clone_size: .; j_call: TRBJ2-6; d_call: TRBD1; cdr3_aa: CASSRDRGSGANVLTF; cdr3_nt: TGTGCCAGCAGCCGCGACAGGGGATCTGGGGCCAACGTCCTGACTTTC
v_call: TRBV6-5; clone_size: .; j_call: TRBJ1-2; d_call: .; cdr3_aa: CASSSTGSYGYTF; cdr3_nt: TGTGCCAGCAGTTCCACAGGGAGCTATGGCTACACCTTC
v_call: TRBV20-1; clone_size: .; j_call: TRBJ1-2; d_call: .; cdr3_aa: CSARDKLGYTF; cdr3_nt: TGCAGTGCTAGAGATAAACTGGGCTACACCTTC
v_call: TRBV5-1; clone_size: once; j_call: TRBJ1-4; d_call: TRBD1; cdr3_aa: CASSPGTGGGEKLFF; cdr3_nt: TGCGCCAGCAGCCCGGGGACAGGGGGTGGTGAAAAACTGTTTTTT
v_call: TRBV2; clone_size: .; j_call: TRBJ2-2; d_call: .; cdr3_aa: CASAAGLGELFF; cdr3_nt: TGTGCCAGCGCTGCAGGGCTCGGGGAGCTGTTTTTT
v_call: TRBV7-9; clone_size: .; j_call: TRBJ2-1; d_call: .; cdr3_aa: CASSPGHGSSYNEQFF; cdr3_nt: TGTGCCAGCAGCCCTGGACACGGGAGCTCCTACAATGAGCAGTTCTTC
v_call: TRBV7-9; clone_size: .; j_call: TRBJ2-4; d_call: TRBD2; cdr3_aa: CASSLGLADIQYF; cdr3_nt: TGTGCCAGCAGCCTGGGACTAGCGGACATTCAGTACTTC
v_call: TRBV18; clone_size: .; j_call: TRBJ2-2; d_call: TRBD2; cdr3_aa: CASSPRTSGTGELFF; cdr3_nt: TGTGCCAGCTCACCTCGGACTAGCGGCACCGGGGAGCTGTTTTTT
v_call: TRBV6-1; clone_size: few; j_call: TRBJ1-2; d_call: .; cdr3_aa: CASSELSLSNYGYTF; cdr3_nt: TGTGCCAGCAGTGAATTATCGTTATCTAACTATGGCTACACCTTC
v_call: TRBV28; clone_size: .; j_call: TRBJ2-5; d_call: .; cdr3_aa: CASGQTGQETQYF; cdr3_nt: TGTGCCAGCGGACAGACAGGCCAAGAGACCCAGTACTTC
v_call: TRBV12-5; clone_size: .; j_call: TRBJ2-1; d_call: TRBD1; cdr3_aa: CASGSENLRDRDNNEQFF; cdr3_nt: TGTGCTAGTGGTTCCGAAAACCTCCGGGACAGGGACAACAATGAGCAGTTCTTC
v_call: TRBV30; clone_size: .; j_call: TRBJ2-1; d_call: TRBD2; cdr3_aa: CACPLAGALYEQFF; cdr3_nt: TGTGCCTGTCCACTAGCGGGGGCCCTCTATGAGCAGTTCTTC
v_call: TRBV2; clone_size: .; j_call: TRBJ2-1; d_call: TRBD2; cdr3_aa: CASRIPRGDDNEQFF; cdr3_nt: TGTGCCAGCAGGATACCGCGGGGGGATGACAATGAGCAGTTCTTC
v_call: TRBV9; clone_size: .; j_call: TRBJ2-3; d_call: .; cdr3_aa: CASSGGGTDTQYF; cdr3_nt: TGTGCCAGCAGCGGGGGCGGCACAGATACGCAGTATTTT
v_call: TRBV5-1; clone_size: few; j_call: TRBJ1-1; d_call: .; cdr3_aa: CASSPGLARAEAFF; cdr3_nt: TGCGCCAGCAGCCCGGGACTGGCAAGAGCTGAAGCTTTCTTT
v_call: TRBV23-1; clone_size: .; j_call: TRBJ1-2; d_call: .; cdr3_aa: CASTVYGYTF; cdr3_nt: TGCGCCAGCACCGTATATGGCTACACCTTC
v_call: TRBV19; clone_size: once; j_call: TRBJ1-1; d_call: TRBD1; cdr3_aa: CASSTPTGGRRGTEAFF; cdr3_nt: TGTGCCAGTAGTACCCCGACAGGGGGCCGAAGGGGCACTGAAGCTTTCTTT
v_call: TRBV6-6; clone_size: .; j_call: TRBJ2-1; d_call: TRBD2; cdr3_aa: CASKQRGSYNEQFF; cdr3_nt: TGTGCCAGCAAACAGCGGGGGTCCTACAATGAGCAGTTCTTC
v_call: TRBV9; clone_size: .; j_call: TRBJ1-4; d_call: .; cdr3_aa: CASSVGDAVGKLFF; cdr3_nt: TGTGCCAGCAGCGTAGGCGATGCGGTAGGAAAACTGTTTTTT
v_call: TRBV21-1; clone_size: once; j_call: TRBJ1-5; d_call: .; cdr3_aa: CASSQNRDSKTVNNQPQHF; cdr3_nt: TGTGCCAGCAGCCAAAACCGGGACAGTAAAACCGTAAACAATCAGCCCCAGCATTTT
v_call: TRBV19; clone_size: .; j_call: TRBJ2-7; d_call: TRBD1; cdr3_aa: CASSTLGRQGSSYEQYF; cdr3_nt: TGTGCCAGTAGTACTTTAGGTAGACAGGGATCCTCCTACGAGCAGTACTTC
v_call: TRBV7-3; clone_size: once; j_call: TRBJ2-7; d_call: .; cdr3_aa: CASSLLGPRGSYEQYF; cdr3_nt: TGTGCCAGCAGCTTATTGGGCCCCCGAGGGTCCTACGAGCAGTACTTC
v_call: TRBV19; clone_size: .; j_call: TRBJ1-6; d_call: .; cdr3_aa: CASTLDGTDSPLHF; cdr3_nt: TGTGCCAGTACTCTGGACGGGACTGATTCACCCCTCCACTTT
v_call: TRBV30; clone_size: .; j_call: TRBJ1-5; d_call: .; cdr3_aa: CAWSEGSQPQHF; cdr3_nt: TGTGCCTGGAGTGAAGGGAGCCAGCCCCAGCATTTT
v_call: TRBV18; clone_size: .; j_call: TRBJ1-1; d_call: TRBD1; cdr3_aa: CASSTGTGNTEAFF; cdr3_nt: TGTGCCAGCTCAACCGGGACAGGAAACACTGAAGCTTTCTTT
v_call: TRBV6-5; clone_size: .; j_call: TRBJ2-2; d_call: .; cdr3_aa: CASFYGGNTGELFF; cdr3_nt: TGTGCCAGCTTTTACGGGGGGAACACCGGGGAGCTGTTTTTT
v_call: TRBV10-3; clone_size: .; j_call: TRBJ2-7; d_call: TRBD2; cdr3_aa: CAISPSRGVRPEQYF; cdr3_nt: TGTGCCATCAGCCCCTCCCGGGGGGTGCGGCCCGAGCAGTACTTC
v_call: TRBV29-1; clone_size: .; j_call: TRBJ2-7; d_call: TRBD1; cdr3_aa: CSVGTGTGGYEQYF; cdr3_nt: TGCAGCGTTGGTACCGGGACAGGGGGCTACGAGCAGTACTTC
v_call: TRBV5-1; clone_size: .; j_call: TRBJ1-3; d_call: .; cdr3_aa: CASKLGGPGNTIYF; cdr3_nt: TGCGCCAGCAAGCTTGGGGGCCCTGGAAACACCATATATTTT
v_call: TRBV10-3; clone_size: .; j_call: TRBJ1-2; d_call: TRBD1; cdr3_aa: CAIGRTGLGYGYTF; cdr3_nt: TGTGCCATCGGAAGGACAGGGCTGGGGTATGGCTACACCTTC
v_call: TRBV28; clone_size: .; j_call: TRBJ2-3; d_call: .; cdr3_aa: CASSLPGSGATQYF; cdr3_nt: TGTGCCAGCAGTTTACCAGGGTCTGGAGCTACGCAGTATTTT
v_call: TRBV28; clone_size: .; j_call: TRBJ2-7; d_call: TRBD2; cdr3_aa: CASSLFPPGLAGGSEQYF; cdr3_nt: TGTGCCAGCAGTTTATTCCCTCCGGGACTAGCGGGAGGTAGCGAGCAGTACTTC
v_call: TRBV5-1; clone_size: .; j_call: TRBJ2-1; d_call: .; cdr3_aa: CASSSGLGGNEQFF; cdr3_nt: TGCGCCAGCAGTTCCGGACTAGGGGGCAATGAGCAGTTCTTC
v_call: TRBV27; clone_size: .; j_call: TRBJ2-2; d_call: TRBD2; cdr3_aa: CASSSLPGLNTGELFF; cdr3_nt: TGTGCCAGCAGTTCCCTCCCGGGACTAAACACCGGGGAGCTGTTTTTT
v_call: TRBV7-2; clone_size: .; j_call: TRBJ2-5; d_call: .; cdr3_aa: CASSSRGETQYF; cdr3_nt: TGTGCCAGCAGTTCTAGGGGAGAGACCCAGTACTTC
v_call: TRBV15; clone_size: .; j_call: TRBJ1-5; d_call: TRBD1; cdr3_aa: CATSRGGQGSSSNQPQHF; cdr3_nt: TGTGCCACCAGCAGAGGGGGACAGGGCTCCTCTAGCAATCAGCCCCAGCATTTT
v_call: TRBV19; clone_size: .; j_call: TRBJ2-7; d_call: TRBD2; cdr3_aa: CASSALAGVLEQYF; cdr3_nt: TGTGCCAGTAGCGCACTAGCGGGAGTCTTGGAGCAGTACTTC
v_call: TRBV6-5; clone_size: .; j_call: TRBJ2-2; d_call: .; cdr3_aa: CALGLTGELFF; cdr3_nt: TGTGCACTCGGGTTAACCGGGGAGCTGTTTTTT
v_call: TRBV29-1; clone_size: .; j_call: TRBJ1-1; d_call: TRBD1; cdr3_aa: CSVSQGTEYTEAFF; cdr3_nt: TGCAGCGTGAGCCAAGGGACAGAGTACACTGAAGCTTTCTTT
v_call: TRBV4-1; clone_size: .; j_call: TRBJ2-7; d_call: .; cdr3_aa: CASRGDLTYEQYF; cdr3_nt: TGCGCCAGCAGGGGGGACTTGACCTACGAGCAGTACTTC
v_call: TRBV5-6; clone_size: .; j_call: TRBJ1-2; d_call: .; cdr3_aa: CASTSGEGKQYGYTF; cdr3_nt: TGTGCCAGCACCAGCGGGGAGGGCAAGCAGTATGGCTACACCTTC
v_call: TRBV7-3; clone_size: .; j_call: TRBJ2-3; d_call: TRBD1; cdr3_aa: CASSPTGVRSDTQYF; cdr3_nt: TGTGCCAGCAGCCCGACAGGGGTGAGGTCAGATACGCAGTATTTT
v_call: TRBV29-1; clone_size: .; j_call: TRBJ2-1; d_call: TRBD2; cdr3_aa: CSVRAGGNNEQFF; cdr3_nt: TGCAGCGTTCGAGCGGGAGGTAACAATGAGCAGTTCTTC
v_call: TRBV6-2/TRBV6-3; clone_size: .; j_call: TRBJ1-4; d_call: TRBD1; cdr3_aa: CASSSAAGGEKLFF; cdr3_nt: TGTGCCAGCAGTTCCGCGGCAGGGGGAGAAAAACTGTTTTTT
v_call: TRBV14; clone_size: .; j_call: TRBJ2-5; d_call: TRBD1; cdr3_aa: CASSRNRGPQYF; cdr3_nt: TGTGCCAGCAGCCGAAACAGGGGACCCCAGTACTTC